This is a list of T cell receptor beta chains from one sample in a study of CD8 T cells in ankylosing spondylitis. MiXCR, applied by TCRdb to the 5' RACE reads, yields one record per CDR3 protein. The sample has about 240,000 distinct CDR3 sequences, around a tenth seen once; the top ten hold under 7%. The sample comprised blood, either unsorted or a sorted T cell fraction (not recorded which). The receptors stem from a male donor with ankylosing spondylitis or in good health (not recorded which). The CDR3 runs from the conserved cysteine through the conserved F or W. The D gene is left open where the match is weak. The listing skips clone size in some rows; elsewhere it reads once, few, many or a size class.

D gene | clone size | J gene | V gene | CDR3 DNA | CDR3 protein
TRBD2 | many | TRBJ2-7 | TRBV29-1 | TGCAGCGTAGGCGGACTAGCGGGAGCCTACGAGCAGTACTTC | CSVGGLAGAYEQYF
. | many | TRBJ2-1 | TRBV5-1 | TGCGCCAGCAGCTTGGGGGTGGGCAATGAGCAGTTCTTC | CASSLGVGNEQFF
. | few | TRBJ2-5 | TRBV5-4 | TGTGCCAGCAGCTGGGCCGGCGGGGAGACCCAGTACTTC | CASSWAGGETQYF
. | many | TRBJ2-1 | TRBV9 | TGTGCCAGCAGCTCCCGGGCGGGTAACAATGAGCAGTTCTTC | CASSSRAGNNEQFF
TRBD1 | few | TRBJ1-5 | TRBV2 | TGTGCCAGCAGCGGACAGGGCGAACAGCCCCAGCATTTT | CASSGQGEQPQHF
. | . | TRBJ2-7 | TRBV7-2 | TGTGCCAGCAGCTCAACATTGGCGGGGGCCTACTCCTACGAGCAGTACTTC | CASSSTLAGAYSYEQYF
. | . | TRBJ1-1 | TRBV27 | TGTGCCAGCGGATCAACAGGGATGAACACTGAAGCTTTCTTT | CASGSTGMNTEAFF
. | many | TRBJ2-7 | TRBV29-1 | TGCAGCGTTGAGGAAGCAGGACAGTACTACGAGCAGTACTTC | CSVEEAGQYYEQYF
. | many | TRBJ1-3 | TRBV20-1 | TGCAGTGCTAGAGATGCAGGAGACTCTGGAAACACCATATATTTT | CSARDAGDSGNTIYF
TRBD2 | many | TRBJ2-1 | TRBV12-3/TRBV12-4 | TGTGCCAGCAGTCGCGGGAGCTACAATGAGCAGTTCTTC | CASSRGSYNEQFF
. | many | TRBJ2-1 | TRBV5-1 | TGCGCCAGCAGCCTTTGGACGAAGCTTACTGAGCAGTTCTTC | CASSLWTKLTEQFF
TRBD1 | once | TRBJ1-4 | TRBV15 | TGTGCCACCAGCAGGACAGGGGGCTACGAAAAACTGTTTTTT | CATSRTGGYEKLFF
. | many | TRBJ1-4 | TRBV12-3/TRBV12-4 | TGTGCCAGCGAGGATGTAACTAATGAAAAACTGTTTTTT | CASEDVTNEKLFF
. | many | TRBJ1-5 | TRBV5-1 | TGCGCCAGCAGCTTGGCAGGGGTGGGAGATCAGCCCCAGCATTTT | CASSLAGVGDQPQHF
. | many | TRBJ1-5 | TRBV12-3/TRBV12-4 | TGTGCCAGCAGTCGAGGGGGGGGGGATCTGCCCCAGCATTTT | CASSRGGGDLPQHF
. | many | TRBJ1-5 | TRBV27 | TGTGCCAGCAGTCACTCAGGGAATGATCAGCCCCAGCATTTT | CASSHSGNDQPQHF
. | . | TRBJ1-2 | TRBV12-3/TRBV12-4 | TGTGCCAGCAGCCTTTTTTTGGGGCAGAGCTACACCTTC | CASSLFLGQSYTF
. | . | TRBJ1-1 | TRBV20-1 | TGCAGTGCTAGAGTGGTGGGGGCTGAAGCTTTCTTT | CSARVVGAEAFF
TRBD2 | few | TRBJ2-7 | TRBV7-6 | TGTGCCAGCAGCTCGGGACTAGCGGGAGGTGAGCAGTACTTC | CASSSGLAGGEQYF
TRBD2 | many | TRBJ2-1 | TRBV24-1 | TGTGCCACCAGTGAGCCAAAGAGCTCGACTAGCGGCGTACAGTTCTTC | CATSEPKSSTSGVQFF
TRBD1 | . | TRBJ1-1 | TRBV28 | TGTGCCAGCAGTTTTCCGGGACAGGGTCTGATAGTGGCTTTCTTT | CASSFPGQGLIVAFF
. | many | TRBJ1-5 | TRBV6-1 | TGTGCCAGCAGCTCCGGTTGGGGGGCTCAGCCCCAGCATTTT | CASSSGWGAQPQHF
. | many | TRBJ1-4 | TRBV12-3/TRBV12-4 | TGTGCCAGCAGTTTGGGCAGGCTTAATGAAAAACTGTTTTTT | CASSLGRLNEKLFF
. | few | TRBJ1-5 | TRBV7-9 | TGTGCCAGCAGCTTAGGGTCGTCGGTTACCCAGCATTTT | CASSLGSSVTQHF
TRBD2 | many | TRBJ2-1 | TRBV10-3 | TGTGCCATCAAGGCGGGAGTTGGGGATGAGCAGTTCTTC | CAIKAGVGDEQFF
TRBD1 | . | TRBJ2-4 | TRBV12-3/TRBV12-4 | TGTGCCAGCAGTAGGACAGGACTAGCCAAAAACATTCAGTACTTC | CASSRTGLAKNIQYF
. | many | TRBJ1-2 | TRBV12-3/TRBV12-4 | TGTGCCAGCAGTTTAGCCCAGGGGATTTATGGCTACACCTTC | CASSLAQGIYGYTF